This T cell receptor beta chain emerged from a study of breast tumors, draining lymph nodes, adjacent tissues. Overall study findings and caveats: The lymph node origin of tumor T cells was framed as consistent with a hypothesis, not demonstrated. Tumor repertoires ranked between lymph nodes and nontumor tissue in diversity, with V and J gene preferences. Compared with basal-like, luminal-like tumors shared significantly more repertoire with nontumor tissue. Data fit most tumor T cells coming from lymph node, expanding in tumor.

Breast cancer patients provided tissue from their axillary draining lymph nodes. This clonotype has ten or more counts. The antigen is not known. TCRdb itself ran the multiplex PCR reads through MiXCR, one entry per CDR3 protein. In the table there are fewer than 85,000 distinct CDR3 sequences, about 20% of which are singletons. This TCR was recovered from a female donor with breast cancer. Some clones in this sample may be carry-over from other donors' samples. The sequencing sample was made of axillary lymph node tissue.

This CDR3 is CASSLLGQGNSPLHF. As DNA, the CDR3 is TGCGCCAGCAGCCTCCTGGGACAGGGGAATTCACCCCTCCACTTT. The rearrangement uses TRBV4-1 and TRBJ1-6; 10 positions match TRBD1. This CDR3 spans 15 amino acids. The V gene end was trimmed by 4 bases and the J gene end by 7 bases; junction bases not matched to a gene: 4. From germline, CDR1 is MGHRA and CDR2 YSYEKL.